Shown below are 15 T cell receptor beta chains from a single sample sequenced in a study of T cells in localized non-small cell lung cancer. Data came from immunoSEQ multiplex PCR; TCRdb stores just in-frame clones and leaves some out. This table holds roughly 24,000 clones, roughly 80% found once. Source: peripheral blood, taken before any cancer treatment. These receptors came from a man aged 40 to 70 with stage III squamous cell lung carcinoma.

The chain employs TRBV11-1 and TRBJ1-1, with a weak D call TRBD1 (5 bases). The V and J ends lost 5 bases and 1 base respectively, with 8 bases between them. Germline lookup yields CDR1 SGHAT and CDR2 FQDESV (reference sequence). There are 13 residues in the CDR3. Here the CDR3 DNA reads TGTGCCAGCAGCAGACAGAGGAACACTGAAGCTTTCTTT. Protein sequence: CASSRQRNTEAFF.

This clone was picked up a small number of times. The rearrangement uses TRBV15 and TRBJ1-2; D is ambiguous. The ends were cut back, 5 bases at V and 4 bases at J, with 11 bases in the middle. The V gene's germline CDR1 is LNHNV and CDR2 YYDKDF (reference sequence). The CDR3 length is 13 residues. CDR3 region: CATSAGSAYGYTF. The CDR3 DNA is TGTGCCACCAGCGCCGGGAGTGCCTATGGCTACACCTTC. The entire variable domain, with the rest obtained from reference TRBV15 and TRBJ1-2, is as follows: DAMVIQNPRYQVTQFGKPVTLSCSQTLNHNVMYWYQQKSSQAPKLLFHYYDKDFNNEADTPDNFQSRRPNTSFCFLDIRSPGLGDTAMYLCATSAGSAYGYTFGSGTRLTVV.

This sequence joins TRBV9 and TRBJ1-1; 10 bases are a match to TRBD1. The trim removed 0 bases at V and 4 bases at J, leaving 6 bases unmatched. The CDR3 is 16 amino acids. CDR1 and CDR2 (germline): SGDLS, YYNGEE. The CDR3 sequence is CASSVAPRTGGTEAFF. DNA of the CDR3: TGTGCCAGCAGCGTAGCCCCCCGGACAGGGGGCACTGAAGCTTTCTTT.

The chain joins TRBV27 to TRBJ1-1; no firm D call. There are 14 residues in the CDR3. With 2 bases removed from V and 4 bases from J, the gap between germline ends came to 11 bases. The germline CDR1 and CDR2 sequences are MNHEY and SMNVEV (reference sequence). CDR3 nucleotide sequence: TGTGCCAGCAGTTTACGGGGTATCCGCACTGAAGCTTTCTTT. Residues: CASSLRGIRTEAFF.

Only one count was recorded for this clone. The chain combines TRBV19 with TRBJ2-2; TRBD2 aligns across 13 bases. Germline values: CDR1 LNHDA, CDR2 SQIVND (reference sequence). CDR3 length: 19 amino acids. J was trimmed by 3 bases and V by 10 bases; bases with no gene match: 17. The CDR3 here is CATTKPGLAGPIYTGELFF. The CDR3 region has the DNA TGTGCCACCACCAAACCGGGACTAGCGGGGCCCATATACACCGGGGAGCTGTTTTTT.

The V and J genes are TRBV13 and TRBJ2-1, with a weak D call TRBD2 (6 bases). V was clipped by 4 bases and J by 10 bases, with 17 bases between them. The CDR3 runs to 14 residues. Germline V gene sequence: CDR1 PRHDT, CDR2 FYEKMQ (reference sequence). CDR3 sequence: CASSYRAQGGEQFF. The CDR3 nucleotides are TGTGCCAGCAGCTACCGGGCCCAAGGAGGGGAGCAGTTCTTC.

V gene TRBV6-6 combines with J gene TRBJ1-1; maybe TRBD1 (5 bases). Per the germline V gene, CDR1 is MNHNY and CDR2 is SVGAGI (reference sequence). The ends were cut back, 5 bases at V and 3 bases at J, with 10 bases in the middle. This CDR3 has 13 amino acids. CDR3 region: CASSHRGDTEAFF. In nucleotides, the CDR3 is TGTGCCAGCAGTCACCGAGGGGACACTGAAGCTTTCTTT.

V gene TRBV11-2 combines with J gene TRBJ2-1, with 12 nucleotides matching TRBD2. This CDR3 is 16 amino acids long. Germline loops: CDR1 SGHAT, CDR2 FQNNGV. V shed 5 bases, J shed 4 bases, and the junction held 6 bases outside the gene matches. As DNA, the CDR3 is TGTGCCAGCAGCCCCAGACTAGCGGGAGTTTACAATGAGCAGTTCTTC. Translation: CASSPRLAGVYNEQFF.

This rearrangement joins TRBV6-6 to TRBJ2-5, with 7 bases that match TRBD2. Germline assignment: CDR1 MNHNY and CDR2 SVGAGI (reference sequence). The CDR3 is 14 residues long. V lost 5 bases, J lost 2 bases, and 5 bases stayed unmatched. The CDR3 DNA follows: TGTGCCAGCAGTCTGGAGCGGGGTCAAGAGACCCAGTACTTC. It specifies CASSLERGQETQYF.

The chain employs TRBV18 and TRBJ1-2; TRBD1 matches 10 bases. The germline gives CDR1 KGHSH, CDR2 LQKENI. Trimming removed 4 bases from V and 4 bases from J; junction bases left unmatched: 6. The CDR3 has 15 residues. DNA for the CDR3: TGTGCCAGCTCACAGGGGACAGGGGCGAGCTATGGCTACACCTTC. Translating gives CASSQGTGASYGYTF.

The CDR3 bases are TGTGCCTGGAGTGTATTGGGTAGGGGAGGCACAGATACGCAGTATTTT. It is translated as CAWSVLGRGGTDTQYF. This chain connects TRBV30 to TRBJ2-3; either TRBD1 or TRBD2 may supply D (5 bases each). Deletions cut 0 bases from V and 1 base from J, with 14 bases between. The CDR3 runs 16 residues. The germline V gene encodes CDR1 GTSNPN and CDR2 SVGIG (reference sequence). The whole variable domain, filled in from reference TRBV30 and TRBJ2-3, reads SQTIHQWPATLVQPVGSPLSLECTVEGTSNPNLYWYRQAAGRGLQLLFYSVGIGQISSEVPQNLSASRPQDRQFILSSKKLLLSDSGFYLCAWSVLGRGGTDTQYFGPGTRLTVL.

V gene TRBV12-5 combines with J gene TRBJ2-3, with a possible D match to TRBD2 (6 bases). CDR3 length: 14 amino acids. Germline assignment: CDR1 LGHNT and CDR2 FRNRAP. With 5 bases removed from V and 6 bases from J, the gap between germline ends came to 15 bases. The DNA for the CDR3 is TGTGCTAGTGGTCGGGACTCCCACTCGGATACGCAGTATTTT. It specifies CASGRDSHSDTQYF.

The chain combines TRBV7-8 with TRBJ1-1; no firm D call. CDR3 length: 11 residues. The V gene lost 4 bases and the J gene lost 4 bases, with 4 bases spanning the gap. Germline CDR1 is SGHVS and CDR2 is FQNEAQ. The CDR3 DNA reads TGTGCCAGCAGCTCCCCCACTGAAGCTTTCTTT. Its protein is CASSSPTEAFF. The variable domain in full, with the rest retrieved from reference TRBV7-8 and TRBJ1-1, is GAGVSQSPRYKVAKRGQDVALRCDPISGHVSLFWYQQALGQGPEFLTYFQNEAQLDKSGLPSDRFFAERPEGSVSTLKIQRTQQEDSAVYLCASSSPTEAFFGQGTRLTVV.

V gene TRBV11-2 combines with J gene TRBJ2-7; D is possibly TRBD2 (5 bases). Trimming left V 4 bases short and J 3 bases short, with 16 bases between. The CDR3 contains 15 residues. Germline V CDR1 and CDR2: SGHAT, FQNNGV. CDR3 in DNA: TGTGCCAGCAGCTCTCTCAGGAGGAAAGACTACGAGCAGTACTTC. It encodes CASSSLRRKDYEQYF.

The J gene is TRBJ2-4, the V gene TRBV7-8; D gene unclear. V was clipped by 1 base and J by 4 bases, with 5 bases between them. This CDR3 is built from 13 residues. Germline CDR1 reads SGHVS; CDR2 reads FQNEAQ. The CDR3 region has the DNA TGTGCCAGCAGCTTAGTACAGAAAAACATTCAGTACTTC. This encodes CASSLVQKNIQYF.